One T cell receptor beta chain is described in this entry. The target antigen is unknown. CDR3 length: 14 residues. Germline CDR1 MRHNA, CDR2 SNTAGT. Trimming took 4 bases from V and 7 from J; bases not matched to a gene: 5. This entry belongs to a study of cytotoxic CD8 clonotypes in ibrutinib-treated CLL. Study information: Outcomes included around 25 partial and 2 complete responses; after median around 5.5 years, roughly 14 stayed remitted and roughly 12 progressed.

The protocol was immunoSEQ multiplex PCR, while the TCRdb copy is restricted to in-frame clones and leaves out a portion. The table has some 150,000 clones, 79% seen once; the top ten hold about 13%. Study-wide results and caveats: Relative to age-matched healthy donors, clonality at baseline was higher, and it tracked circulating CD8+ T-cell counts. Clonality was elevated at ibrutinib response and had returned toward baseline at progression.

The chain links TRBV6-4 to TRBJ2-3, with 10 bases lining up with TRBD2. The sample was PBMCs, taken after 12 months of ibrutinib treatment. The receptor's source is a human donor with chronic lymphocytic leukemia. The CDR3, as DNA: TGTGCCAGCAGTGGAGCGGGAGGGTTAAATACGCAGTATTTT. It is translated as CASSGAGGLNTQYF.